The entry that follows covers one T cell receptor (beta chain) sequence. Its antigen is undetermined. This record belongs to a study of OX40 agonist ivuxolimab in advanced cancers. Across the whole study: An anti-OX40 (CD134) antibody with agonistic activity, ivuxolimab, was administered to patients. Three individuals attained partial responses, comprising one hepatocellular carcinoma case and two cutaneous melanoma cases.

Repertoires were generated with immunoSEQ multiplex PCR, while TCRdb's copy carries only in-frame clones and drops some. The table has roughly 100,000 clones, around 92% seen once; the top ten hold 0.26%. This CDR3 spans 17 amino acids. Germline V CDR1 and CDR2: SGHTS, YDEGEE. The J segment lost 2 bases and the V segment lost 2 bases, leaving 9 bases of the junction unmatched. Study-wide findings and caveats: Individuals who were partial responders at 0.1-3.0 mg/kg had clonal expansion that ranked among the lowest. Not determined was the antigen specificity of the expanded peripheral T cells.

The sample here was CD4+ or CD8+ T cells sorted from blood, taken in a trial of the OX40 agonist ivuxolimab. V usage is TRBV5-8 and J usage is TRBJ2-2; 7 nucleotides match TRBD2. This receptor was taken from an adult with an advanced solid tumor such as melanoma, head and neck, liver or kidney cancer. Written as DNA, the CDR3 is TGTGCCAGCAGCTTCAGTGTTACTAGCGATAACACCGGGGAGCTGTTTTTT. Its translation: CASSFSVTSDNTGELFF.